This T cell receptor beta chain was profiled in a study of CD8 T cells in ankylosing spondylitis. V was trimmed by 5 bases and J by 4 bases, leaving 15 bases between them. The CDR3 totals 14 residues. Germline CDR1 SGHAT, CDR2 FQNNGV. TCRdb analysed the 5' RACE reads with MiXCR anew, one entry per CDR3 protein. The table records roughly 450,000 distinct CDR3 sequences, roughly 27% of them present only once. Regarding this clonotype: The target antigen is unknown.

Study outcomes and limitations: Seven to nine highly homologous variants formed a TCR beta motif that appeared characteristic of ankylosing spondylitis blood.

This rearrangement joins TRBV11-2 to TRBJ2-7; D is undetermined. The sequence was obtained from a male donor with ankylosing spondylitis. The sample consisted of blood, either unsorted or a sorted T cell fraction (not recorded which). The CDR3 sequence: CASSPGQFIYEQYF. The CDR3, as DNA: TGTGCCAGCAGCCCCGGCCAGTTTATATACGAGCAGTACTTC.